This TCR beta chain comes out of a study of T cell responses to AZD1222 COVID-19 vaccine. The V gene's germline CDR1 is MNHEY and CDR2 SVGAGI. The CDR3 has 15 amino acids. V was clipped by 7 bases and J by 3 bases, with 16 bases between them. Points on this clone: The antigen is not known.

Whole-study results and caveats: Dominant at 160-218 and 743-854, vaccine-associated CD4 TCRs also spanned spike. AZD1222 recipients seropositive at baseline numbered only 5 to 7. A mostly white British donor set with more females was recruited, and clonal diversity was possibly underestimated.

Assay used: immunoSEQ multiplex PCR; TCRdb lists only in-frame clones, some missing. The table has 95,000 to 150,000 clones, more than 80% seen once. The sequence was obtained from an adult who received the AZD1222 COVID-19 vaccine. The sample was peripheral blood, taken 28 days after the second AZD1222 dose. V is TRBV6-5 and J is TRBJ1-5; no firm D call. CDR3 sequence: CASILFGGINQPQHF. The CDR3 DNA reads TGTGCCAGCATCCTCTTCGGAGGGATCAATCAGCCCCAGCATTTT.